This T cell receptor (beta chain) was captured by sequencing in a study of response to subunit inactivated influenza vaccine. Study results and caveats: After each seasonal influenza vaccination, few new T cells are recruited, the authors suggested.

Germline V lookup: CDR1 SGHRS, CDR2 YFSETQ. This CDR3 spans 16 amino acids. With 5 bases clipped from V and 8 bases from J, the junction kept 18 bases outside the gene matches. TCRdb re-called the RT-PCR reads through MiXCR, storing one row per CDR3 protein. This sample has a few hundred thousand distinct CDR3 sequences, with around a fifth found just once. This clonotype has just a few counts. As yet, its antigen is unknown. The J gene is TRBJ2-7, the V gene TRBV5-1; TRBD1 aligns across 8 bases. The source of this sequence is a man aged 45-69 years who received an inactivated influenza vaccine. Material: PBMCs from blood, obtained about 20 months after vaccination. CDR3 sequence: CASSSGTGANSGKQYF. The DNA for the CDR3 is TGCGCCAGCAGTTCAGGGACAGGCGCCAACTCGGGCAAGCAGTACTTC.